Each of the 10 T cell receptor beta chains below was sequenced from the same sample in a study of control samples from healthy donors and cancer patients. Profiled with immunoSEQ multiplex PCR; TCRdb holds only in-frame clones, not every one. The sample shows approximately 30,000 clones, roughly 94% of them seen only once. The sequenced sample consisted of blood. All receptors come from a man aged 55-75 years in good health.

The chain uses TRBV12-3 or TRBV12-4 and TRBJ1-5, with D possibly TRBD1 on 6 matching bases. The CDR3 runs to 13 residues. V lost 4 bases, J lost 6 bases, and 10 bases lay in between. This CDR3 reads CASSSTGFQPQHF. CDR3 DNA sequence: TGTGCCAGCAGTTCCACAGGGTTTCAGCCCCAGCATTTT.

The chain joins TRBV30 to TRBJ1-2; a possible D gene is TRBD1 (6 bases). V was pared by 2 bases and J by 5 bases, with 15 bases between. The CDR3 is 14 residues long. CDR1 is GTSNPN, CDR2 SVGIG, per germline (reference sequence). CDR3 sequence reads: CAWSRGEGQYGYTF. The CDR3, as DNA: TGTGCCTGGAGTAGAGGGGAAGGACAGTATGGCTACACCTTC.

V usage is TRBV7-2 and J usage is TRBJ1-5; TRBD1 aligns across 7 bases. Germline CDR1 is SGHTA and CDR2 is FQGNSA. The CDR3 spans 17 residues. V lost 1 base and J lost 0; bases outside the gene matches: 6. The CDR3 DNA is TGTGCCAGCAGCTTAGTACGGACAGGAAATAGCAATCAGCCCCAGCATTTT. Protein product: CASSLVRTGNSNQPQHF.

The chain employs TRBV6-6 and TRBJ2-7, with D unresolved. This CDR3 contains 15 residues. V dropped 7 bases and J dropped 2 bases, with 18 bases sitting between them. Germline CDR1 is MNHNY and CDR2 is SVGAGI (reference sequence). For the CDR3, the DNA is TGTGCCAGCACCGACCGGGCCTCGGCAACCTACGAGCAGTACTTC. It yields the protein CASTDRASATYEQYF.

The genes are TRBV5-1 and TRBJ1-5, with a tentative D call TRBD1 (6 bases). This CDR3 is 15 amino acids long. Germline CDR1 and CDR2: SGHRS and YFSETQ. V lost 1 base, J lost 3 bases, and 11 bases lay in between. The chain's CDR3 is CASSLTGTLNQPQHF. The CDR3 bases are TGCGCCAGCAGCTTGACCGGGACACTCAATCAGCCCCAGCATTTT.

This chain connects TRBV6-6 to TRBJ2-5; possibly TRBD1 or TRBD2 for D (6 bases each). CDR3 length: 14 amino acids. Germline loops: CDR1 MNHNY, CDR2 SVGAGI (reference sequence). Trimming pared 2 bases from V and 5 bases from J, leaving 12 bases between. The CDR3 coding sequence is TGTGCCAGCAGTTACGGGGGGCCCCGGGAGACCCAGTACTTC. This encodes CASSYGGPRETQYF.

The chain has TRBV28 and TRBJ1-3; D gene ambiguous. The germline gives CDR1 MDHEN, CDR2 SYDVKM. V was trimmed by 6 bases and J by 0 bases, leaving 3 bases between them. The CDR3 sequence is 12 residues long. CDR3 DNA: TGTGCCAGCAGATTCTCTGGAAACACCATATATTTT. Translation: CASRFSGNTIYF.

The V gene is TRBV24-1, the J gene TRBJ2-2, with 8 nucleotides matching TRBD1. The CDR3 runs 17 residues. Unmatched junction bases numbered 13, after V lost 5 bases and J lost 6 bases. In germline, CDR1 is KGHDR, CDR2 SFDVKD. The CDR3 loop is CATSGLPGQVGSGELFF. For the CDR3, the DNA is TGTGCCACCAGTGGTCTACCGGGACAGGTCGGATCCGGGGAGCTGTTTTTT.

CDR3 DNA sequence: TGTGCCAGCAGCTTAGGGGAAGCGATGAACACCGGGGAGCTGTTTTTT. This encodes CASSLGEAMNTGELFF. The V and J genes are TRBV11-3 and TRBJ2-2, with D unresolved. The CDR3 consists of 16 residues. From germline, CDR1 is SGHNT and CDR2 YENEEA. V was cut by 1 base and J by 1 base, with 10 bases left in between. The full variable domain, its missing parts supplied by reference TRBV11-3 and TRBJ2-2, is EAGVVQSPRYKIIEKKQPVAFWCNPISGHNTLYWYLQNLGQGPELLIRYENEEAVDDSQLPKDRFSAERLKGVDSTLKIQPAELGDSAVYLCASSLGEAMNTGELFFGEGSRLTVL.

The J gene is TRBJ1-3, the V gene TRBV7-2, with D possibly matching TRBD1 (5 bases). The CDR3 covers 15 residues. The V and J ends lost 4 bases and 2 bases respectively, with 12 bases between them. Germline V gene lookup returns CDR1 SGHTA and CDR2 FQGNSA. The CDR3 coding sequence is TGTGCCAGCAGCTCCCGGGCAGGGACTGGAAACACCATATATTTT. Protein sequence: CASSSRAGTGNTIYF.